This entry lists 15 T cell receptor beta chains sequenced from one sample in a study of cytomegalovirus exposure and HLA in healthy donors. The PCR was carried out with 60 Vbeta primers and 13 Jbeta primers. TCRdb's copy holds only in-frame clones and misses some; the assay was immunoSEQ multiplex PCR. The table counts approximately 190,000 clones; less than 0.9% lies in the top ten. Sequencing input: PBMCs. Source of these receptors: a boy between 10 and 17 years old in good health and CMV-seronegative.

This chain links TRBV30 with TRBJ1-5, with D unclear. Germline CDR1 GTSNPN, CDR2 SVGIG (reference sequence). CDR3 length: 14 residues. V lost 3 bases and J lost 3, with 12 bases in between. The CDR3 here is CAWSPPTTNQPQHF. In DNA form, the CDR3 reads TGTGCCTGGAGCCCCCCGACAACCAATCAGCCCCAGCATTTT.

The chain carries TRBV11-3 and TRBJ1-1; D is undetermined. Trimming cost V 0 bases and J 1 base, with 3 bases left between them. The CDR3 is 13 amino acids. The germline CDR1 and CDR2 sequences are SGHNT and YENEEA. CDR3 loop: CASSLDSNTEAFF. CDR3 DNA sequence: TGTGCCAGCAGCTTAGACTCGAACACTGAAGCTTTCTTT.

The chain is built from TRBV27 and TRBJ2-7, with D maybe TRBD2 (6 bases). Germline V lookup: CDR1 MNHEY, CDR2 SMNVEV (reference sequence). This CDR3 spans 19 amino acids. V lost 2 bases and J 3 bases, leaving 26 bases between the germline ends. CDR3: CASSLSGGTKLASIYEQYF. CDR3 DNA sequence: TGTGCCAGCAGTTTAAGTGGCGGGACGAAGTTGGCCTCCATCTACGAGCAGTACTTC.

The V and J genes are TRBV28 and TRBJ1-6; TRBD1 agrees at 7 bases. CDR3 length: 15 residues. V shed 4 bases, J shed 6 bases, and the junction held 6 bases outside the gene matches. CDR1 is MDHEN and CDR2 is SYDVKM in the germline V gene. CDR3 residues: CASSSFDRVNSPLHF. CDR3 nucleotides: TGTGCCAGCAGTTCTTTCGACAGGGTTAATTCACCCCTCCACTTT.

V is TRBV12-5 and J is TRBJ2-7; D gene uncertain. V lost 6 bases to trimming and J lost 3 bases, with 12 bases between them. The CDR3 length is 13 residues. CDR1 LGHNT and CDR2 FRNRAP come from the germline V gene. CDR3 nucleotide sequence: TGTGCTAGTGGGCGGCAGAACGACTACGAGCAGTACTTC. Its protein product is CASGRQNDYEQYF.

This rearrangement joins TRBV7-9 to TRBJ2-4; D call uncertain. The CDR3 runs to 16 residues. Trimming stripped 3 bases from V and 0 bases from J, with 12 bases between. The V gene's germline CDR1 is SEHNR and CDR2 FQNEAQ (reference sequence). Here the CDR3 DNA reads TGTGCCAGCAGCTTCCAGAGGATACTAGCCAAAAACATTCAGTACTTC. Translated, it gives CASSFQRILAKNIQYF.

Here the CDR3 reads CASSVRDFPALFF. Here the CDR3 DNA reads TGTGCCAGCAGCGTACGGGACTTTCCCGCTCTGTTTTTT. The rearrangement joins TRBV9 to TRBJ2-2, with D perhaps TRBD2 (6 bases). Germline values: CDR1 SGDLS, CDR2 YYNGEE. V lost 1 base and J 14 bases, leaving 15 bases between the germline ends. This CDR3 spans 13 amino acids.

The chain is built from TRBV7-2 and TRBJ2-1; the match to TRBD1 covers 9 bases. Germline CDR1 is SGHTA and CDR2 is FQGNSA. Unmatched junction bases numbered 9, after V lost 3 bases and J lost 9 bases. The CDR3 consists of 15 residues. The CDR3 here is CASSFRTGEVGEQFF. The CDR3 DNA reads TGTGCCAGCAGCTTCCGGACAGGGGAGGTGGGTGAGCAGTTCTTC.

The V call is TRBV7-2, the J call TRBJ1-6; 11 positions agree with TRBD1. CDR1 and CDR2 (germline): SGHTA, FQGNSA. V shed 1 base and J 4 bases; nucleotides not matched to a gene: 6. The CDR3 has 18 residues. The CDR3 coding sequence is TGTGCCAGCAGCTTAGGGGACAGGGGGTTTACTTATAATTCACCCCTCCACTTT. Residues: CASSLGDRGFTYNSPLHF.

The rearrangement uses TRBV5-8 and TRBJ2-3; 9 bases map to TRBD1. The CDR3 totals 16 residues. Germline CDR1 reads SGHTS; CDR2 reads YDEGEE. Trimming took 3 bases from V and 1 from J; bases not matched to a gene: 6. DNA for the CDR3: TGTGCCAGCAGCTCGACAGGGGGGCCGGGCACAGATACGCAGTATTTT. The encoded protein is CASSSTGGPGTDTQYF.

The chain joins TRBV7-8 to TRBJ2-3, with no clear D. The CDR3 is made up of 12 amino acids. Germline assignment: CDR1 SGHVS and CDR2 FQNEAQ. The V gene lost 5 bases and the J gene lost 2 bases, with 5 bases spanning the gap. The CDR3 spells CASSPVTDTQYF. For the CDR3, the DNA is TGTGCCAGCAGCCCCGTCACAGATACGCAGTATTTT.

This sequence joins TRBV7-2 and TRBJ2-3; D gene uncertain. V was cut by 2 bases and J by 2 bases, with 8 bases left in between. The V gene's germline CDR1 is SGHTA and CDR2 FQGNSA. This CDR3 has 14 residues. The chain's CDR3 is CASSLSQATDTQYF. The CDR3 DNA reads as TGTGCCAGCAGCTTAAGCCAAGCCACAGATACGCAGTATTTT.

This chain connects TRBV7-3 to TRBJ2-1; 10 bases are a match to TRBD2. The germline CDR1 and CDR2 sequences are SGHTA and FQGTGA. This CDR3 is built from 15 residues. Trimming took 5 bases from V and 6 from J; bases not matched to a gene: 7. CDR3 in amino acids: CASSAIAGGLNEQFF. CDR3 in DNA: TGTGCCAGCAGCGCTATAGCGGGGGGCCTCAATGAGCAGTTCTTC.

The chain recombines TRBV7-9 with TRBJ1-1; the D is unclear. The CDR3 spans 15 residues. Germline loops: CDR1 SEHNR, CDR2 FQNEAQ (reference sequence). The germline V and J ends were trimmed by 1 base and 5 bases, with 14 bases remaining between them. The DNA of the CDR3 is TGTGCCAGCAGCTTAGACTTGGTCAGGCCGACTGAAGCTTTCTTT. Translating it yields CASSLDLVRPTEAFF.

CDR3 amino acids: CASSPTGAYTEAFF. CDR3 bases: TGTGCCAGCAGTCCGACAGGGGCCTACACTGAAGCTTTCTTT. The chain couples TRBV28 to TRBJ1-1, with 8 nucleotides matching TRBD1. V lost 5 bases to trimming and J lost 3 bases; unmatched junction nucleotides: 5. Germline CDR1 reads MDHEN; CDR2 reads SYDVKM. The CDR3 is made up of 14 amino acids.